Reported below is one T cell receptor (beta chain). Its antigen is still unknown. The sample is drawn from a study of cytomegalovirus exposure and HLA in healthy donors. Points from the study as a whole: An analysis that came later showed most CMV-associated TCR beta chains appearing HLA-restricted. The study flagged roughly 160 TCR beta chains as cytomegalovirus-associated. Rarity characterized most TCR sequences, yet some public TCRs appeared in many donors.

It was with 60 Vbeta and 13 Jbeta primers that the PCR ran. The protocol was immunoSEQ multiplex PCR, while the TCRdb copy is restricted to in-frame clones and leaves out a portion. The data hold tens of thousands of clones, with 77% observed a single time. The sequence came from a man aged 50 to 60 in good health and CMV-seropositive. Sequenced sample: PBMCs.

The CDR3: CASSSYTSGRGEQFF. CDR3 sequence (DNA): TGCGCCAGCAGCTCATACACTAGCGGGAGGGGAGAGCAGTTCTTC. The chain has TRBV5-1 and TRBJ2-1; 13 bases fit TRBD2. The CDR3 contains 15 residues. V was pared by 3 bases and J by 10 bases, with 7 bases of the junction left unmatched. Germline assignment: CDR1 SGHRS and CDR2 YFSETQ.